This T cell receptor beta chain was captured in a study of T cell changes during pregnancy in multiple sclerosis (dated by TCRdb to the late 2010s). Study-wide context: The study looked at changes in the T cell repertoire across pregnancy in women with multiple sclerosis.

Regarding this clone: Its antigen is unknown. Nothing much larger sits one base from this clone, and base qualities are not available.

From its cysteine to its phenylalanine, the CDR3 spans 14 amino acids. Only CDR3 DNA is held: 42 bases, read in frame from base 1. Per the germline V gene, SGDLS is the CDR1 and YYNGEE is the CDR2. A distance of 8 bases separates the germline ends of V and J, which lose 0 bases and 1 base respectively. Preparation of the library involved the immunoSEQ multiplex PCR assay. The immuneACCESS repertoire file appears here via TCRdb, limited to in-frame rearrangements. These files lack a portion of the clones; in checked studies, under half of the deficit traces to unresolved V genes, and the cause of the others is not known. Within this sample are over 90,000 clones, with 85% to 95% of them counted one time only. Around 0.93% of the sample is in the top ten clones.

Sequencing was performed on peripheral blood, taken before pregnancy. The chain uses TRBV9 and TRBJ2-7, with the D gene uncertain. The source is a female donor with multiple sclerosis, enrolled in a pregnancy study. The CDR3 amino acid sequence is: CASSVATQSYEQYF. The sequence in DNA is TGTGCCAGCAGCGTAGCTACACAGTCCTACGAGCAGTACTTC.